Listed below are T cell receptor beta chains from one sample, sequenced in a study of T cell responses to AZD1222 COVID-19 vaccine. Sequenced by immunoSEQ multiplex PCR; TCRdb stores in-frame clones only, minus some. The sample records 95,000 to 110,000 clones, about 90% being singletons. The sample consisted of peripheral blood, taken 28 days after the second AZD1222 dose. The origin of the receptors is an adult who received the AZD1222 COVID-19 vaccine. CDR3s include the opening cysteine and the closing phenylalanine or tryptophan. D genes are given only for firm matches. The size of a clone is reported for some rows only, either as once, few or many, or as a class for expanded clones.

j_call clone_size cdr3_length v_call d_call cdr3_aa cdr3_nt
TRBJ1-3 . 14 TRBV5-5 . CASSDQGPGNTIYF TGTGCCAGCAGCGACCAGGGGCCTGGAAACACCATATATTTT
TRBJ1-1 . 18 TRBV18 TRBD1 CASSQHSISRDRVTEAFF TGTGCCAGCTCTCAACATTCAATCTCCCGGGACAGGGTTACTGAAGCTTTCTTT
TRBJ1-1 . 14 TRBV28 . CASSLGGAWTEAFF TGTGCCAGCAGTTTGGGTGGAGCGTGGACTGAAGCTTTCTTT
TRBJ2-1 . 18 TRBV3-1/TRBV3-2 TRBD2 CASSPGLAGGPAHNEQFF TGTGCCAGCAGCCCAGGACTAGCGGGGGGGCCCGCCCACAATGAGCAGTTCTTC
TRBJ2-3 . 16 TRBV21-1 . CASSKVLAGGADTQYF TGTGCCAGCAGCAAAGTTCTAGCGGGGGGAGCAGATACGCAGTATTTT
TRBJ2-3 once 15 TRBV11-3 . CASSLEGYGTDTQYF TGTGCCAGCAGCTTAGAGGGGTATGGGACAGATACGCAGTATTTT
TRBJ2-7 . 15 TRBV11-2 TRBD1 CASSQPGQATYEQYF TGTGCCAGCAGCCAGCCGGGACAGGCTACCTACGAGCAGTACTTC
TRBJ2-5 . 23 TRBV14 TRBD2 CASSQDRRWDTKSTSGEQETQYF TGTGCCAGCAGCCAAGATAGGAGATGGGACACCAAAAGTACTAGCGGGGAACAAGAGACCCAGTACTTC
TRBJ2-7 . 13 TRBV18 . CASSPSLQAEQYF TGTGCCAGCTCACCGTCGCTACAGGCCGAGCAGTACTTC
TRBJ1-6 . 19 TRBV14 . CASQYLLSTESSYNSPLHF TGTGCCAGTCAATACCTCCTGTCGACCGAGAGCTCCTATAATTCACCCCTCCACTTT
TRBJ1-3 . 12 TRBV29-1 . CSVGFGGNTIYF TGCAGCGTTGGGTTTGGTGGAAACACCATATATTTT
TRBJ2-7 . 15 TRBV7-2 . CASSLSPSRGYEQYF TGTGCCAGCAGCTTATCTCCAAGCAGGGGCTACGAGCAGTACTTC
TRBJ1-2 . 12 TRBV12-3/TRBV12-4 . CASGDRYYGYTF TGTGCCAGCGGCGACCGATACTATGGCTACACCTTC
TRBJ2-3 . 14 TRBV29-1 TRBD2 CSVPTSGITDTQYF TGCAGCGTTCCGACTAGCGGGATAACAGATACGCAGTATTTT
TRBJ1-4 . 15 TRBV5-1 TRBD1 CASSPTGGPNEKLFF TGCGCCAGCAGCCCTACAGGGGGCCCAAATGAAAAACTGTTTTTT
TRBJ1-2 . 14 TRBV5-4 TRBD1 CASRGDRGTYGYTF TGTGCCAGCAGGGGGGACAGGGGAACCTATGGCTACACCTTC
TRBJ1-1 few 14 TRBV30 . CAWRDLQAGAEAFF TGTGCCTGGAGGGACCTACAGGCGGGGGCTGAAGCTTTCTTT
TRBJ1-1 . 12 TRBV5-1 . CASSFENTEAFF TGCGCCAGCAGCTTTGAGAACACTGAAGCTTTCTTT
TRBJ2-3 . 16 TRBV9 TRBD2 CASSVGSSGLTDTQYF TGTGCCAGCAGCGTAGGGTCTAGCGGGCTTACAGATACGCAGTATTTT
TRBJ1-1 . 16 TRBV10-3 TRBD1 CAISPTGTGGYTEAFF TGTGCCATCAGCCCGACCGGGACAGGGGGGTACACTGAAGCTTTCTTT
TRBJ1-3 . 13 TRBV6-5 . CASSYSLRDTIYF TGTGCCAGCAGTTACTCCTTAAGGGACACCATATATTTT
TRBJ2-2 . 15 TRBV30 . CAWSAPGHYTGELFF TGTGCCTGGAGCGCCCCGGGGCACTACACCGGGGAGCTGTTTTTT
TRBJ1-2 . 17 TRBV4-2 . CASSQVIMGGLVYGYTF TGTGCCAGCAGCCAAGTAATAATGGGAGGATTGGTCTATGGCTACACCTTC
TRBJ1-1 . 15 TRBV27 . CASNRSDRLNTEAFF TGTGCCAGCAATCGATCCGACAGATTGAACACTGAAGCTTTCTTT
TRBJ2-2 . 16 TRBV19 TRBD1 CASSLTGTGRTGELFF TGTGCCAGTAGTCTCACCGGGACAGGGAGAACCGGGGAGCTGTTTTTT
TRBJ1-2 . 12 TRBV18 . CASSPRDTGYTF TGTGCCAGCTCACCACGGGATACTGGCTACACCTTC
TRBJ2-2 . 15 TRBV13 . CASSPQGKGTGELFF TGTGCCAGCAGCCCCCAGGGGAAGGGGACCGGGGAGCTGTTTTTT
TRBJ1-5 . 16 TRBV19 . CASSIADGGGNQPQHF TGTGCCAGTAGTATTGCGGACGGCGGTGGGAATCAGCCCCAGCATTTT
TRBJ2-1 once 15 TRBV9 . CASSVWGSGSDEQFF TGTGCCAGCAGCGTATGGGGATCGGGATCCGATGAGCAGTTCTTC
TRBJ1-5 . 14 TRBV24-1 . CATSESHTNQPQHF TGTGCCACCAGTGAATCCCACACCAATCAGCCCCAGCATTTT
TRBJ2-3 . 15 TRBV6-6 TRBD1 CASSYSQGAQDTQYF TGTGCCAGCAGTTACTCCCAGGGGGCGCAAGATACGCAGTATTTT
TRBJ1-5 . 15 TRBV6-5 TRBD1 CASSYSSEGAQPQHF TGTGCCAGCAGTTACTCGAGTGAGGGGGCTCAGCCCCAGCATTTT
TRBJ2-7 . 14 TRBV6-1 . CASSEFRDPYEQYF TGTGCCAGCAGTGAATTTAGGGATCCCTACGAGCAGTACTTC
TRBJ1-5 . 15 TRBV7-2 TRBD1 CASSLVQGARQPQHF TGTGCCAGCAGCTTAGTACAGGGGGCACGGCAGCCCCAGCATTTT
TRBJ1-1 . 14 TRBV6-9 . CATSSRGQNTEAFF TGTGCCACCTCCTCCAGGGGTCAGAACACTGAAGCTTTCTTT
TRBJ1-6 . 14 TRBV5-5 . CASSMGPVNSPLHF TGTGCCAGCAGCATGGGGCCGGTGAATTCACCCCTCCACTTT
TRBJ1-6 . 16 TRBV9 . CASSVSEGGRRSPLHF TGTGCCAGCAGCGTATCCGAGGGGGGGCGGCGTTCACCCCTCCACTTT
TRBJ1-2 . 15 TRBV7-2 TRBD1 CASSPQTGGDYGYTF TGTGCCAGCAGCCCCCAGACAGGGGGCGATTATGGCTACACCTTC
TRBJ1-5 . 12 TRBV3-1/TRBV3-2 . CASSAGNQPQHF TGTGCCAGCAGCGCAGGAAATCAGCCCCAGCATTTT
TRBJ2-5 . 15 TRBV9 . CASSEAGAGQETQYF TGTGCCAGCAGCGAGGCGGGGGCCGGTCAAGAGACCCAGTACTTC
TRBJ2-1 . 15 TRBV19 TRBD2 CASSRGLAGDSRQFF TGTGCCAGTAGTAGGGGACTAGCGGGGGATTCGCGACAGTTCTTC
TRBJ1-1 . 15 TRBV5-4 . CASSPIGFRDTEAFF TGTGCCAGCAGCCCGATTGGTTTCCGGGACACTGAAGCTTTCTTT
TRBJ2-7 . 11 TRBV20-1 . CSAPRGYEQYF TGCAGTGCCCCCCGAGGCTACGAGCAGTACTTC
TRBJ1-6 . 14 TRBV5-1 . CASRAGGGNSPLHF TGCGCCAGCCGTGCCGGGGGAGGGAATTCACCCCTCCACTTT
TRBJ1-2 once 13 TRBV19 . CASSTPGNYGYTF TGTGCCAGTAGTACTCCGGGGAACTATGGCTACACCTTC
TRBJ2-3 . 19 TRBV21-1 . CASSHRGRLDAQSTDTQYF TGTGCCAGCAGCCACCGGGGGCGATTGGATGCTCAAAGCACAGATACGCAGTATTTT
TRBJ2-7 . 15 TRBV10-3 TRBD2 CAISESLAGGGEQYF TGTGCCATCAGTGAGTCGTTGGCGGGAGGGGGCGAGCAGTACTTC
TRBJ1-2 . 18 TRBV21-1 . CASSKEGQCRGLNYGYTF TGTGCCAGCAGCAAAGAGGGACAGTGCCGTGGCCTCAACTATGGCTACACCTTC